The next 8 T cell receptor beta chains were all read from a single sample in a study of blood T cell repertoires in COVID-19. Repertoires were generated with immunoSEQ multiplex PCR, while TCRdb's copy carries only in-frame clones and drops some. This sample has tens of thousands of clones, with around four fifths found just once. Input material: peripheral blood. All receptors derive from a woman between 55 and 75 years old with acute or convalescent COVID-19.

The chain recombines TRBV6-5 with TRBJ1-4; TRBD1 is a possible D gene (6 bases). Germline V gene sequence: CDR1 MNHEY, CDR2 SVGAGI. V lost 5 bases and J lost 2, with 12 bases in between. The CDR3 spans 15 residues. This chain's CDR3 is CASSKPTGTNEKLFF. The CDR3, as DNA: TGTGCCAGCAGTAAACCGACAGGTACTAATGAAAAACTGTTTTTT.

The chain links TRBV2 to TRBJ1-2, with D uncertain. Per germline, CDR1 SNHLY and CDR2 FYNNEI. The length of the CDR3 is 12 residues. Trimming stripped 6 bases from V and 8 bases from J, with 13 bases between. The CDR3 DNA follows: TGTGCCAGCAGCCTTGACTTATACGGCTACACCTTC. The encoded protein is CASSLDLYGYTF.

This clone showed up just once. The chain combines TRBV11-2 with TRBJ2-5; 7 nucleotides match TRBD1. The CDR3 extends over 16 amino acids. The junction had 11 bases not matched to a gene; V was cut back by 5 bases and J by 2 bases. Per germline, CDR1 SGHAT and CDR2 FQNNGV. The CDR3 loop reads CASSITPGQLQETQYF. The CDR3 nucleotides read TGTGCCAGCAGCATTACACCGGGACAGCTTCAAGAGACCCAGTACTTC.

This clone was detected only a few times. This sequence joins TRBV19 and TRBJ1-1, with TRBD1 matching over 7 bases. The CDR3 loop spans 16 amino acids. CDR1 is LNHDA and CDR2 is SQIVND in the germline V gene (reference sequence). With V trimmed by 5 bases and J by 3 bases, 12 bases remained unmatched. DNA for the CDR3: TGTGCCAGTAGTCTCCGGACAGGTGCGGGCTACACTGAAGCTTTCTTT. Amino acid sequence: CASSLRTGAGYTEAFF.

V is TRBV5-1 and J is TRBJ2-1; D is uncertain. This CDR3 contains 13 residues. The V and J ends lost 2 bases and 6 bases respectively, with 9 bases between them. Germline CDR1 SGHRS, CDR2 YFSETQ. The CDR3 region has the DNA TGCGCCAGCAGCTTTTTGGGCTTCAATGAGCAGTTCTTC. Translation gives CASSFLGFNEQFF.

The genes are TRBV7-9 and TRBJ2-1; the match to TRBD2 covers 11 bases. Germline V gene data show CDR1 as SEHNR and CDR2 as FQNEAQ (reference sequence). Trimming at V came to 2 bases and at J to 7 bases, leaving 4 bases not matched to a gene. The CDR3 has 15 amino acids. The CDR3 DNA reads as TGTGCCAGCAGCTTAACTAGCGGGAGTCGGAATGAGCAGTTCTTC. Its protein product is CASSLTSGSRNEQFF.

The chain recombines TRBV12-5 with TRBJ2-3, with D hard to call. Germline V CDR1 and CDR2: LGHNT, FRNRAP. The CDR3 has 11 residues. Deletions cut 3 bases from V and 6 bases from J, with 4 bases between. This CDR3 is CASGLQDTQYF. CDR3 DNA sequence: TGTGCTAGTGGTTTACAGGATACGCAGTATTTT.

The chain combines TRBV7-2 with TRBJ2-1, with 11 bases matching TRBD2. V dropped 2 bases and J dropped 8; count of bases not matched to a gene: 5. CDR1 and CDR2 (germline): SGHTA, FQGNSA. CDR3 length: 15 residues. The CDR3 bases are TGTGCCAGCAGCTTATACTTAGCGGGGGGGGATGAGCAGTTCTTC. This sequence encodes CASSLYLAGGDEQFF.